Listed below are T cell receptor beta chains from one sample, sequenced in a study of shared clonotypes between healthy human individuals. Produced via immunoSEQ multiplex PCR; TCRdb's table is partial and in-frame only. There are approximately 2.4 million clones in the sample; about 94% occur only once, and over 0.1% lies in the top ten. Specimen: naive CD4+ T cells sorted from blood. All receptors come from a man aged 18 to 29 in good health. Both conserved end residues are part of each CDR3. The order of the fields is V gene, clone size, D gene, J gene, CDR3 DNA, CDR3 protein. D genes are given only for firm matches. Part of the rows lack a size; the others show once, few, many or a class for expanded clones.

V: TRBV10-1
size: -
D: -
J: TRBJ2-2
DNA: TGCGCCAGCAGTGAGTCTATTCGTACGGGGGAGCTGTTTTTT
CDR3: CASSESIRTGELFF

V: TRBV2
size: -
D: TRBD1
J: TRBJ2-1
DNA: TGTGCCAGCATTACGGATGCCGGGACAGGGGGGGGTGAGCAGTTCTTC
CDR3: CASITDAGTGGGEQFF

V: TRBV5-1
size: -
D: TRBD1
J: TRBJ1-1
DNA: TGCGCCAGCAGCTGGGACAGGGGAAATACTGAAGCTTTCTTT
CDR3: CASSWDRGNTEAFF

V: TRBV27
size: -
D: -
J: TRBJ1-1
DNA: TGTGCCAGCAGTTTATCGAACACTGAAGCTTTCTTT
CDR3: CASSLSNTEAFF

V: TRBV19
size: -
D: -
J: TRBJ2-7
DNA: TGTGCCAGTAGGCTCAGGGGGGAGGAGGAGTACTTC
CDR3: CASRLRGEEEYF

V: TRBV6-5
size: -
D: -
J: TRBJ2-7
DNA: TGTGCCAGCAGTCCCCCAGGGGGGAATTCCTACGAGCAGTACTTC
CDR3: CASSPPGGNSYEQYF

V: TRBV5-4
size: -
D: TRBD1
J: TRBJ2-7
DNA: TGTGCCAGCAGCTTGGGGGGACAGGGCATAGTCGAGCAGTACTTC
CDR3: CASSLGGQGIVEQYF

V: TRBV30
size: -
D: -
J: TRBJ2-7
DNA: TGTGCCTGGACCGTTGTCGGGGAGCAGTACTTC
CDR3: CAWTVVGEQYF

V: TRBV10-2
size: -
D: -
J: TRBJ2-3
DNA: TGCGCCAGCATGGGTGGGTTGAGCACAGATACGCAGTATTTT
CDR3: CASMGGLSTDTQYF

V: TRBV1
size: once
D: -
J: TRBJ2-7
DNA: TGCACCAGCAGCCTTAGGGCAGACGAGCAGTACTTC
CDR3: CTSSLRADEQYF

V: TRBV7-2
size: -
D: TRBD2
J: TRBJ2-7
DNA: TGTGCCAGCAGCTTCAGGACTAGCGGAGGATTCTCCTACGAGCAGTACTTC
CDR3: CASSFRTSGGFSYEQYF

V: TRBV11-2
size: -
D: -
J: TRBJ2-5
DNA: TGTGCCAGCAGCTTATGGTTTGCAGGGTCGGAGACCCAGTACTTC
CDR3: CASSLWFAGSETQYF

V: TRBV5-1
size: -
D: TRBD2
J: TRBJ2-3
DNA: TGCGCCAGCATGGCTAGCGGGGGGGCCCAAGATACGCAGTATTTT
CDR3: CASMASGGAQDTQYF

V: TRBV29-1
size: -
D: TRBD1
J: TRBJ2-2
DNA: TGCAGCGCCTCACAGGGGGTCGACACCGGGGAGCTGTTTTTT
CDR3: CSASQGVDTGELFF

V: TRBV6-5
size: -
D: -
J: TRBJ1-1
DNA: TGTGCCAGCGGACGAAGGGGCTCGGACACTGAAGCTTTCTTT
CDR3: CASGRRGSDTEAFF

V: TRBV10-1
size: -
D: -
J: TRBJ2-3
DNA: TGCGCCAGCAGTGAAGATAGCACAGATACGCAGTATTTT
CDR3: CASSEDSTDTQYF

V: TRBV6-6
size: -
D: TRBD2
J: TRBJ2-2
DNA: TGTGCCAGCAGTGGACTAGCCGGGGAGCTGTTTTTT
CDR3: CASSGLAGELFF

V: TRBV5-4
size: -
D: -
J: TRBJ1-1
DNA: TGTGCCAGCAGCTTGCGCCTTGGGAGGCTCACTGAAGCTTTCTTT
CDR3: CASSLRLGRLTEAFF

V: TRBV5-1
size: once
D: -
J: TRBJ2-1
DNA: TGCGCCAGCAGCTTGGCCGTAGGATACAATGAGCAGTTCTTC
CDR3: CASSLAVGYNEQFF

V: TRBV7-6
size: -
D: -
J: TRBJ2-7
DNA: TGTGCCAGCAGCTTAGAAGGAGGCGTTTCCTACGAGCAGTACTTC
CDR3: CASSLEGGVSYEQYF

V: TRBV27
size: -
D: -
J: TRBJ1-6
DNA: TGTGCCAGCAGTTTTGGGGGCGTTTCACCCCTCCACTTT
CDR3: CASSFGGVSPLHF

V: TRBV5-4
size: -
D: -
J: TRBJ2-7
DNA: TGTGCCAGCAGCTTAGTTGGAGGATCCTACGAGCAGTACTTC
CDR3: CASSLVGGSYEQYF

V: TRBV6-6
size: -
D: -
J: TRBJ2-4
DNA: TGTGCCAGCAGCCGAGACGGAAACATTCAGTACTTC
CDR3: CASSRDGNIQYF

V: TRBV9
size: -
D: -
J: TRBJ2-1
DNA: TGTGCCAGCAGCGTAGCAAGCTCCTACAATGAGCAGTTCTTC
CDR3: CASSVASSYNEQFF

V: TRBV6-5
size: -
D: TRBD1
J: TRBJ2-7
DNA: TGTGCCAGCAGTAACCAACAGGGGTCGCAGTACTTC
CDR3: CASSNQQGSQYF

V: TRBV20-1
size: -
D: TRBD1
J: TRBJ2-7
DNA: TGCAGTGCTCGGACAGGCTACGAGCAGTACTTC
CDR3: CSARTGYEQYF

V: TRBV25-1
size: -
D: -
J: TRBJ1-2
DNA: TGTGCCAGCAAGAGAGCAGGGACCCTAAATGGCTACACCTTC
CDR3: CASKRAGTLNGYTF

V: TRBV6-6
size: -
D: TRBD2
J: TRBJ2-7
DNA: TGTGCCAGCAGTTACTCGGCTAGCGGAGCCTACGAGCAGTACTTC
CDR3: CASSYSASGAYEQYF

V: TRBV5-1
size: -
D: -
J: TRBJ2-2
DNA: TGCGCCAGCAGCTCCGCCGCGCTTGACACCGGGGAGCTGTTTTTT
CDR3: CASSSAALDTGELFF

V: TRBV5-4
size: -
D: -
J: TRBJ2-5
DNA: TGTGCCAGCAGCTCCTCTAGTGGGGAGACCCAGTACTTC
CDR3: CASSSSSGETQYF

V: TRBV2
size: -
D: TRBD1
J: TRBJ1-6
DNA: TGTGCCATAGGACAGGGACCAGATTCACCCCTCCACTTT
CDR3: CAIGQGPDSPLHF

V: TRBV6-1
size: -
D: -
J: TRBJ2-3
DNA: TGTGCCAGCAGTCCCGGGGTAGGAACCACAGATACGCAGTATTTT
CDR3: CASSPGVGTTDTQYF

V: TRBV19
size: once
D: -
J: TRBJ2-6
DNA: TGTGCCAGCCGGTCCTCTGGGGCCAACGTCCTGACTTTC
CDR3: CASRSSGANVLTF

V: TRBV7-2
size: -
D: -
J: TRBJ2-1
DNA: TGTGCCAGCAGCTTAGCCATATTGAGGAATGAGCAGTTCTTC
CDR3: CASSLAILRNEQFF

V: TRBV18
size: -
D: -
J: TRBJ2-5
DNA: TGTGCCAGCTCACCGCTGGCCGGCAGCGCGGAGAGGAGGGGGCGCGAGACCCAGTACTTC
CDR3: CASSPLAGSAERRGRETQYF

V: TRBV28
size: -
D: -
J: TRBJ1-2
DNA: TGTGCCAGCAGTTTATCGCGGCAGCTCTATGGCTACACCTTC
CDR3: CASSLSRQLYGYTF

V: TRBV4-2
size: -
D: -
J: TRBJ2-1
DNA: TGTGCCAGCAGCCAACCGATGGGCGGACCTTCCTACAATGAGCAGTTCTTC
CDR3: CASSQPMGGPSYNEQFF

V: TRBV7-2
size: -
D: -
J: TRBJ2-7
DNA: TGTGCCAGCAGCGCTAGTCGACGCGACGAGCAGTACTTC
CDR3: CASSASRRDEQYF

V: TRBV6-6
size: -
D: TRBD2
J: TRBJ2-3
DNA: TGTGCCAGCAGGATGGGGGCGGGGGGAGCAGATACGCAGTATTTT
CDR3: CASRMGAGGADTQYF

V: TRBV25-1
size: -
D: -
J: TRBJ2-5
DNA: TGTGCCAGCAGTGCGGACCTTCGGGTGGAGACCCAGTACTTC
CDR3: CASSADLRVETQYF

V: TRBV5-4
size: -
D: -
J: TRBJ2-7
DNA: TGTGCCAGCAGCAACAGGGTAGAGGGTTACGAGCAGTACTTC
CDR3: CASSNRVEGYEQYF

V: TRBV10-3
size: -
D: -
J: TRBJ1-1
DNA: TGTGCCATCAGCGACGGGACGGTGAACACTGAAGCTTTCTTT
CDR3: CAISDGTVNTEAFF

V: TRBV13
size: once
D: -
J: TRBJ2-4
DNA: TGTGCCAGCAGCTTAGAGGGCAGGGTGCTAGCCAAAAACATTCAGTACTTC
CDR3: CASSLEGRVLAKNIQYF

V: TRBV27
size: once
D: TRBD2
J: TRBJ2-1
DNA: TGTGCCAGCAGTTTCGGACTAGCACAGTTCTTC
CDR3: CASSFGLAQFF

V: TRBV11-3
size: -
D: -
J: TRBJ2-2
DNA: TGTGCCAGCAGCAGAGGCGGGATTGGCACCGGGGAGCTGTTTTTT
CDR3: CASSRGGIGTGELFF

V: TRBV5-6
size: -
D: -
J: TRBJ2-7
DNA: TGTGCCAGCAGCCCCCTCGGGGCTAGCTCCTACGAGCAGTACTTC
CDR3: CASSPLGASSYEQYF